Each of the 8 T cell receptor beta chains below was sequenced from the same sample in a study of T cell responses to AZD1222 COVID-19 vaccine. Produced via immunoSEQ multiplex PCR; TCRdb's table is partial and in-frame only. The sample contains 60,000 to 85,000 clones, around 87% of which appear only once. The sample consisted of peripheral blood, taken 28 days after the second AZD1222 dose. The receptor set was obtained from an adult who received the AZD1222 COVID-19 vaccine.

The rearrangement uses TRBV4-3 and TRBJ2-1; 10 bases fit TRBD2. CDR1 and CDR2 (germline): LGHNA, YSLEER. The trim removed 4 bases at V and 8 bases at J, leaving 8 bases unmatched. The CDR3 sequence is 15 residues long. CDR3 bases: TGCGCCAGCAGCCCCGGGAGCGGGGGGGCCTATGAGCAGTTCTTC. This codes for CASSPGSGGAYEQFF.

The V gene is TRBV2, the J gene TRBJ1-2; 9 bases align to TRBD1. Germline V gives CDR1 SNHLY, CDR2 FYNNEI. V lost 7 bases to trimming and J lost 6 bases; unmatched junction nucleotides: 3. This CDR3 has 12 residues. The CDR3 here is CASNRGQNGYTF. Here the CDR3 DNA reads TGTGCCAGCAACAGGGGGCAGAATGGCTACACCTTC. Based on the CDR3 plus reference TRBV2 and TRBJ1-2, the full variable domain is EPEVTQTPSHQVTQMGQEVILRCVPISNHLYFYWYRQILGQKVEFLVSFYNNEISEKSEIFDDQFSVERPDGSNFTLKIRSTKLEDSAMYFCASNRGQNGYTFGSGTRLTVV.

The chain has TRBV6-5 and TRBJ1-1; D might be TRBD1 (5 bases). Looked up from germline, CDR1 is MNHEY and CDR2 is SVGAGI. The V end lost 2 bases, the J end lost 11 bases, and 9 bases lay between the germline ends. The CDR3 has 11 residues. DNA of the CDR3: TGTGCCAGCAGTTACGGGGCCCGGGCTTTCTTT. It encodes CASSYGARAFF.

V is TRBV9 and J is TRBJ2-5; TRBD1 aligns across 7 bases. The CDR3 runs 13 residues. J was trimmed by 4 bases and V by 3 bases; bases with no gene match: 3. The V gene's germline CDR1 is SGDLS and CDR2 YYNGEE. Here the CDR3 reads CASSGTGLETQYF. CDR3 in DNA: TGTGCCAGCAGCGGGACAGGTTTAGAGACCCAGTACTTC.

This chain connects TRBV6-1 to TRBJ2-3; D unresolved. The germline V gene has CDR1 MNHNS and CDR2 SASEGT. V was pared by 2 bases and J by 5 bases, with 8 bases between. The CDR3 is 13 amino acids. The CDR3 DNA sequence: TGTGCCAGCAGTGAAAGGACGGTAGATACGCAGTATTTT. It yields the protein CASSERTVDTQYF.

The chain has TRBV30 and TRBJ2-1; possibly TRBD1 for D (5 bases). CDR3 length: 14 amino acids. V was pared by 0 bases and J by 8 bases, with 14 bases between. CDR1 GTSNPN and CDR2 SVGIG come from the germline V gene (reference sequence). The CDR3 here is CAWSVLSGLDEQFF. CDR3 coding DNA: TGTGCCTGGAGTGTACTCTCAGGGTTGGATGAGCAGTTCTTC.

The V and J genes are TRBV24-1 and TRBJ1-1; maybe TRBD1 (5 bases). Looked up from germline, CDR1 is KGHDR and CDR2 is SFDVKD. With 5 bases removed from V and 3 bases from J, the gap between germline ends came to 21 bases. The CDR3 is 17 amino acids. CDR3 amino acids: CATSAGRSLTGYTEAFF. The CDR3 nucleotides are TGTGCCACCAGTGCGGGGCGGTCTCTCACCGGATACACTGAAGCTTTCTTT.

This chain links TRBV27 with TRBJ2-4; the D gene is possibly TRBD2 (6 bases). V was pared by 5 bases and J by 7 bases, with 12 bases between. In germline, CDR1 is MNHEY, CDR2 SMNVEV (reference sequence). This CDR3 has 13 amino acids. The CDR3 DNA sequence: TGTGCCAGCAGTGCCCGGGAGCGGAACATTCAGTACTTC. Encoded protein: CASSARERNIQYF.